The rows below give T cell receptor beta chains drawn from one sample of a study of blood T cell repertoires in COVID-19. Here immunoSEQ multiplex PCR was the method, and the copy in TCRdb shows in-frame clones only, minus some. This table has approximately 360,000 clones, 80% to 90% appearing once. The specimen was PBMCs or T cells enriched from blood (not recorded which). The source is a man aged 35-49 years in a cohort exposed to, infected with or recovered from COVID-19 (not recorded which). Both conserved end residues are part of each CDR3. Each record gives: V gene, clone size, J gene, CDR3 protein. Clone size is shown for a subset of rows, as once, few, many or a class of expanded clone.

TRBV18	NA	TRBJ2-1	CASSPQFASGSRGEQFF
TRBV6-5	NA	TRBJ1-3	CASSSGTLRGNTIYF
TRBV9	once	TRBJ2-6	CASSVGESSGANVLTF
TRBV28	NA	TRBJ2-7	CASSDGRATWTYEQYF
TRBV6-4	few	TRBJ2-1	CASSDLYSSYNEQFF
TRBV18	NA	TRBJ2-2	CASSPRTSGVNTGELFF
TRBV14	NA	TRBJ1-5	CASTTRLRIDRGSQPQHF
TRBV19	NA	TRBJ2-1	CASSIPVGLAGEYEQFF
TRBV5-1	NA	TRBJ2-5	CASSLAEGTDFETQYF
TRBV29-1	NA	TRBJ1-1	CSGRRTTNTEAFF
TRBV5-1	NA	TRBJ2-5	CASRRLFQETQYF
TRBV5-1	NA	TRBJ1-2	CASSFGQHFNYGYTF
TRBV9	NA	TRBJ1-2	CASSVVTRNYGYTF
TRBV18	NA	TRBJ2-2	CASSPRDRNTGELFF
TRBV29-1	NA	TRBJ1-6	CSAASQGMNSPLHF
TRBV27	NA	TRBJ2-3	CASSPLARRGDTQYF
TRBV10-3	NA	TRBJ2-7	CASRTSGSPEQYF
TRBV3-1/TRBV3-2	NA	TRBJ2-3	CASSQGAGMGTDTQYF
TRBV4-1	NA	TRBJ2-3	CASSSGPGTRSTDTQYF
TRBV27	NA	TRBJ1-2	CASSLSGGNVGYTF
TRBV28	NA	TRBJ2-5	CASSPLAPETQYF
TRBV29-1	NA	TRBJ1-2	CSVEARDSRWDGYTF
TRBV15	once	TRBJ1-1	CATSSPKTGTPLNTEAFF
TRBV6-1	few	TRBJ2-3	CASSAHGGGGSDTQYF
TRBV4-1	NA	TRBJ1-1	CASSQDVGQRQNTEAFF
TRBV3-1/TRBV3-2	NA	TRBJ1-3	CASSQGQGYNTIYF
TRBV5-1	NA	TRBJ2-2	CASSSYGEATGELFF
TRBV18	NA	TRBJ2-5	CASSSGQIQETQYF
TRBV11-2	NA	TRBJ1-6	CASSLGLYNSPLHF
TRBV3-1/TRBV3-2	few	TRBJ2-2	CASSRGLAGGPNTGELFF
TRBV7-9	NA	TRBJ2-3	CASSPHRGLAPTDTQYF
TRBV18	NA	TRBJ1-1	CASSLSLADSEAFF
TRBV7-9	NA	TRBJ2-3	CASIRDGPDTQYF
TRBV7-9	NA	TRBJ2-5	CASSLGAGSNQETQYF
TRBV5-1	NA	TRBJ2-7	CASRNNDRAEGQYF
TRBV5-4	NA	TRBJ2-7	CASSPGGKRDDYEQYF
TRBV6-5	NA	TRBJ1-1	CASSTWSEAFF
TRBV6-4	NA	TRBJ2-2	CASSDSASEDTGELFF
TRBV3-1/TRBV3-2	NA	TRBJ1-5	CASSQDTTGGQPQHF
TRBV28	NA	TRBJ1-4	CASSTTSATNEKLFF
TRBV10-3	many	TRBJ2-3	CAISESEDSGSRDTQYF
TRBV15	NA	TRBJ2-1	CATSGRRSGRANEQFF
TRBV7-9	once	TRBJ2-3	CASSLQDVSTDTQYF
TRBV18	NA	TRBJ2-2	CASSQLAGTNTGELFF
TRBV19	NA	TRBJ1-1	CASSIAGGPNTEAFF
TRBV6-5	NA	TRBJ1-2	CASSYHRGYGYTF
TRBV5-1	NA	TRBJ2-7	CASSLRSGSYEQYF
TRBV24-1	NA	TRBJ2-3	CATSAHGLAGGTDTQYF
TRBV27	NA	TRBJ2-1	CASSSRIGDGRALNEQFF
TRBV4-2	once	TRBJ2-7	CASSPGASSYEQYF
TRBV5-1	NA	TRBJ2-6	CASSLFGTGWTGANVLTF
TRBV3-1/TRBV3-2	NA	TRBJ2-1	CASSQSSGRAEEQFF